These T cell receptor beta chains were read from a single sample in a study of vaccination effects on CD4 cells after COVID-19. Some clones are missing from TCRdb's copy, which holds only in-frame ones; the method was immunoSEQ multiplex PCR. The sample includes more than 35,000 clones, approximately 70% seen only once; the top ten take 9.5% to 10%. Their specific antigens are unknown. Specimen: CD4+ T cells from PBMCs cultured without peptide, collected after COVID-19 vaccination. All receptors derive from a human donor who received a COVID-19 vaccine. Each CDR3 is given with its conserved first and last residue. The order of the fields is V gene, D gene, clone size, J gene, CDR3 protein, CDR3 DNA. A D gene is named only where the DNA matches it firmly. A clone size is listed for some rows: how often the clone was seen (once, few, many), or a class if it is expanded.

TRBV11-2	NA	NA	TRBJ2-1	CASSLGVLYNEQFF	TGTGCCAGCAGCTTAGGTGTGCTCTACAATGAGCAGTTCTTC
TRBV3-1/TRBV3-2	NA	few	TRBJ2-7	CASSTIAAEQYF	TGTGCCAGCAGCACCATTGCGGCCGAGCAGTACTTC
TRBV6-1	NA	NA	TRBJ1-3	CASSAGLPPAGNTIYF	TGTGCCAGCAGTGCGGGACTGCCGCCGGCTGGAAACACCATATATTTT
TRBV11-3	TRBD2	NA	TRBJ2-2	CASSLSGLAGGELFF	TGTGCCAGCAGCTTATCAGGACTAGCGGGAGGGGAGCTGTTTTTT
TRBV23-1	NA	NA	TRBJ1-2	CASSRRLIKTNNYGYTF	TGCGCCAGCAGTCGGAGATTGATTAAGACAAATAACTATGGCTACACCTTC
TRBV5-1	NA	NA	TRBJ2-5	CASSLGGKSQETQYF	TGCGCCAGCAGCTTGGGGGGGAAGTCACAAGAGACCCAGTACTTC
TRBV12-3/TRBV12-4	TRBD1	NA	TRBJ1-2	CASYTQGARGYTF	TGTGCCAGCTATACCCAGGGGGCGCGTGGCTACACCTTC
TRBV13	NA	NA	TRBJ2-5	CASRRGSQETQYF	TGTGCCAGCAGACGGGGGAGCCAAGAGACCCAGTACTTC
TRBV2	NA	NA	TRBJ1-2	CASSEDLTGRKGYTF	TGTGCCAGCAGTGAGGATCTAACAGGGCGGAAAGGCTACACCTTC
TRBV29-1	NA	NA	TRBJ2-1	CSVGSVSYNEQFF	TGCAGCGTTGGGTCAGTATCCTACAATGAGCAGTTCTTC
TRBV6-5	NA	NA	TRBJ1-2	CASRTLTGHEDGYTF	TGTGCCAGCAGGACTCTAACAGGGCACGAGGATGGCTACACCTTC
TRBV2	NA	NA	TRBJ1-1	CASSQATTGYGRAEAFF	TGTGCCAGCAGTCAAGCCACCACAGGGTACGGGAGGGCTGAAGCTTTCTTT
TRBV18	NA	NA	TRBJ2-1	CASSPPSTDEQFF	TGTGCCAGCTCACCACCGTCGACCGATGAGCAGTTCTTC
TRBV20-1	NA	NA	TRBJ1-5	CSASTMGARQPQHF	TGCAGTGCTAGTACGATGGGGGCGCGACAGCCCCAGCATTTT
TRBV5-1	TRBD1	NA	TRBJ2-7	CASSHQGDSYEQYF	TGCGCCAGCAGCCATCAGGGGGACTCCTACGAGCAGTACTTC
TRBV24-1	NA	few	TRBJ2-1	CATSDPRGEQFF	TGTGCCACCAGTGATCCTAGAGGCGAGCAGTTCTTC
TRBV23-1	TRBD1	few	TRBJ1-1	CASSPTDRGTEAFF	TGCGCCAGCAGTCCAACCGACAGGGGCACTGAAGCTTTCTTT
TRBV10-3	TRBD2	few	TRBJ2-1	CAAGGVLDSYNEQFF	TGTGCCGCCGGGGGGGTCTTGGACTCCTACAATGAGCAGTTCTTC
TRBV7-9	NA	few	TRBJ1-2	CASSLGHSPNYGYTF	TGTGCCAGCAGCTTAGGACACTCCCCTAACTATGGCTACACCTTC
TRBV5-1	NA	few	TRBJ1-6	CASSLVQGGINNSPLHF	TGCGCCAGCAGCTTGGTACAGGGTGGAATTAATAATTCACCCCTCCACTTT
TRBV24-1	NA	NA	TRBJ2-5	CATSDPRASETQYF	TGTGCCACCAGTGACCCCAGGGCATCTGAGACCCAGTACTTC
TRBV5-1	NA	NA	TRBJ1-2	CASSLGSSGDRGYTF	TGCGCCAGCAGCTTGGGATCGTCAGGGGATCGCGGCTACACCTTC
TRBV6-5	TRBD1	few	TRBJ1-5	CASTVGQGGNQPQHF	TGTGCCAGCACCGTGGGGCAGGGGGGCAATCAGCCCCAGCATTTT
TRBV19	TRBD1	few	TRBJ2-7	CASQDRGAYEQYF	TGTGCCAGTCAAGACAGGGGGGCCTACGAGCAGTACTTC
TRBV7-8	NA	NA	TRBJ1-1	CASSQVRGGTAF	TGTGCCAGCAGCCAAGTCCGAGGTGGGACGGCATTT
TRBV4-1	NA	few	TRBJ1-3	CASSQVRGVINTIYF	TGCGCCAGCAGCCAAGTTAGGGGGGTAATTAACACCATATATTTT
TRBV5-6	NA	few	TRBJ1-2	CASSLGRGGTTF	TGTGCCAGCAGCTTGGGCAGGGGAGGTACAACCTTC
TRBV11-3	NA	NA	TRBJ1-1	CASSLNQGGTEAFF	TGTGCCAGCAGCTTAAATCAGGGAGGAACTGAAGCTTTCTTT
TRBV11-2	TRBD2	NA	TRBJ2-1	CASSLDLILAGIQFF	TGTGCCAGCAGCTTAGATCTAATACTAGCGGGAATTCAGTTCTTC
TRBV11-2	NA	once	TRBJ2-5	CASSSLGPIETQYF	TGTGCCAGCAGCTCTCTTGGGCCCATAGAGACCCAGTACTTC
TRBV14	NA	NA	TRBJ1-1	CASSLVGKMNTEAFF	TGTGCCAGCAGCCTAGTCGGGAAAATGAACACTGAAGCTTTCTTT
TRBV6-6	NA	NA	TRBJ2-3	CASSQIDPATTDTQYF	TGTGCCAGCAGTCAGATCGATCCAGCCACAACAGATACGCAGTATTTT
TRBV5-8	TRBD2	NA	TRBJ2-2	CASKLKGLAGATGELFF	TGTGCCAGTAAGCTAAAGGGACTAGCGGGAGCCACCGGGGAGCTGTTTTTT
TRBV19	NA	NA	TRBJ2-1	CASSIGGGRNEQFF	TGTGCCAGTAGTATTGGGGGTGGGAGAAATGAGCAGTTCTTC
TRBV5-1	NA	NA	TRBJ2-7	CASSLGMVSTYEQYF	TGCGCCAGCAGCTTGGGAATGGTCAGTACCTACGAGCAGTACTTC
TRBV24-1	NA	NA	TRBJ2-1	CATSDFQISSYNEQFF	TGTGCCACCAGTGATTTCCAAATCAGCTCCTACAATGAGCAGTTCTTC
TRBV5-1	NA	NA	TRBJ1-4	CASSSSQNEKLFF	TGCGCCAGCAGCTCCTCCCAAAATGAAAAACTGTTTTTT
TRBV27	TRBD1	NA	TRBJ2-5	CASSLSRQGARETQYF	TGTGCCAGCAGTTTATCAAGACAGGGGGCCCGGGAGACCCAGTACTTC
TRBV4-1	TRBD1	NA	TRBJ2-7	CASSQANSDRVRYEQYF	TGCGCCAGCAGCCAAGCCAACTCCGACAGGGTTAGGTACGAGCAGTACTTC
TRBV18	NA	once	TRBJ1-2	CASSPPNRTFNYGYTF	TGTGCCAGCTCACCTCCGAACAGGACTTTTAACTATGGCTACACCTTC
TRBV7-8	NA	NA	TRBJ2-7	CASSLVVAHEQYF	TGTGCCAGCAGCTTAGTGGTTGCCCACGAGCAGTACTTC
TRBV15	NA	NA	TRBJ2-7	CATSRGGGDSYEQYF	TGTGCCACCAGCAGAGGAGGCGGAGACTCCTACGAGCAGTACTTC
TRBV25-1	NA	NA	TRBJ2-5	CASSEGGRETQYF	TGTGCCAGCAGTGAAGGGGGACGAGAGACCCAGTACTTC
TRBV5-8	NA	NA	TRBJ2-1	CASRSGTNVREQFF	TGTGCCAGCAGATCCGGGACCAACGTACGAGAGCAGTTCTTC
TRBV27	NA	NA	TRBJ1-1	CASSLNGVGTEAFF	TGTGCCAGCAGTCTAAATGGGGTCGGCACTGAAGCTTTCTTT
TRBV15	NA	NA	TRBJ1-2	CATSRDVASYGYTF	TGTGCCACCAGCAGAGATGTGGCCTCCTATGGCTACACCTTC
TRBV6-6	NA	once	TRBJ1-1	CASTYEGPVVSTEAFF	TGTGCCAGCACCTACGAGGGGCCGGTGGTTTCTACTGAAGCTTTCTTT
TRBV27	TRBD1	NA	TRBJ2-7	CASSGPDRGLYEQYF	TGTGCCAGCAGTGGGCCGGACAGGGGGCTCTACGAGCAGTACTTC
TRBV2	TRBD1	NA	TRBJ1-5	CASSYRTGGFNQPQHF	TGTGCCAGCAGTTACCGGACAGGGGGCTTCAATCAGCCCCAGCATTTT
TRBV4-2	NA	few	TRBJ2-3	CASSHGPPSRPSTDTQYF	TGTGCCAGCAGCCACGGACCACCTTCTAGGCCTAGCACAGATACGCAGTATTTT
TRBV6-5	NA	NA	TRBJ1-2	CASSYDRGEANYGYTF	TGTGCCAGCAGTTACGATAGGGGGGAAGCTAACTATGGCTACACCTTC
TRBV14	NA	NA	TRBJ1-1	CASSQEGGRKAFF	TGTGCCAGCAGCCAAGAGGGTGGTCGGAAAGCTTTCTTT